The 2 T cell receptor beta chains below come from one sample, sequenced in a study of T cell responses to AZD1222 COVID-19 vaccine (dated by TCRdb to the early 2020s). Interpreted using the paper, the time point label stands for: about 28 days (+/-7) after the second vaccine dose. Library generation was performed with the immunoSEQ multiplex PCR assay. TCRdb carries this immuneACCESS record with in-frame sequences only. Its versions omit some clonotypes, under half of them owing to an unresolved V gene in the studies checked, with the rest unexplained. Present in this sample are about 140,000 clones, around 90% of which were seen just once. In total, the top ten clones hold under 2% of the sample. The specimen was peripheral blood, collected 28 days after the second AZD1222 dose. These receptors all come from an adult who received the AZD1222 COVID-19 vaccine.

The V gene is TRBV9, the J gene TRBJ1-5; TRBD1 aligns across 10 bases. CDR1 and CDR2 from the germline V gene are SGDLS and YYNGEE. J gave up 6 bases and V 3 bases, and 3 bases lay outside the gene matches. The CDR3 runs to 14 residues. The CDR3 DNA sequence: TGTGCCAGCAGCGGGGGGGACAGGGGTCAGCCCCAGCATTTT. Its translation is CASSGGDRGQPQHF.

The J gene is TRBJ2-1, the V gene TRBV7-2; D may be TRBD2 (5 bases). Germline V gene data show CDR1 as SGHTA and CDR2 as FQGNSA. This CDR3 comprises 16 residues. The V end lost 4 bases, the J end lost 3 bases, and 16 bases lay between the germline ends. Here the CDR3 reads CASSYSERLNYNEQFF. The CDR3 bases are TGTGCCAGCAGCTACAGTGAGCGGCTTAACTACAATGAGCAGTTCTTC.